This record concerns one T cell receptor beta chain sequence. The data were taken from a study of blood T cell repertoires in COVID-19. Study-wide background: Both acute and convalescent COVID-19 samples were obtained from the United States, Italy and Spain. From T cells, B-cell-depleted T cells, or PBMCs came the material, which was cDNA or gDNA.

As processed by the authors: Amplification from reference gene primers served as the basis for estimated nucleated cell counts. Data came from immunoSEQ multiplex PCR; TCRdb stores just in-frame clones and leaves some out. V and J calls plus clone size are reproduced from that table; the DNA served to infer D and trimming. The table has fewer than 110,000 clones, 88% seen once. This CDR3 contains 16 residues. CDR1 and CDR2 from the germline V gene are SGDLS and YYNGEE. V lost 3 bases and J lost 0, with 12 bases in between. Sequencing was done on a sample of peripheral blood. The sequence was obtained from a human donor in a cohort sampled during active COVID-19. The chain links TRBV9 to TRBJ2-2, with D possibly matching TRBD1 (6 bases). CDR3 in DNA: TGTGCCAGCAGCGCCCGGACAGCCACGAACACCGGGGAGCTGTTTTTT. Translation: CASSARTATNTGELFF.